This T cell receptor beta chain was captured by sequencing in a study of T-cell memory formation after mild COVID-19. General study findings and limits: Most CD4+ clones that shrank were in CM and EM, while CD8+ ones turned up in EMRA.

There are 15 residues in the CDR3. V lost 2 bases and J lost 2, with 9 bases in between. The germline V gene encodes CDR1 SEHNR and CDR2 FQNEAQ (reference sequence). TCRdb re-derived calls from the 5' RACE reads in MiXCR, one entry per CDR3 protein. Among fewer than 650,000 distinct CDR3 sequences, roughly a fifth were seen once, and the ten largest hold about 8.4%. This clonotype was seen a few times. The antigen remains undetermined. This chain connects TRBV7-9 to TRBJ2-2; D not resolved. This sequence originates from an adult woman who had mild COVID-19 (a few samples of this study predate the infection). Cell type and time point are not known. Sequenced sample: PBMCs or a T cell subset sorted from them (not recorded which). CDR3 in amino acids: CASSLQISNTGELFF. The CDR3 nucleotides read TGTGCCAGCAGCTTACAGATCAGTAACACCGGGGAGCTGTTTTTT.